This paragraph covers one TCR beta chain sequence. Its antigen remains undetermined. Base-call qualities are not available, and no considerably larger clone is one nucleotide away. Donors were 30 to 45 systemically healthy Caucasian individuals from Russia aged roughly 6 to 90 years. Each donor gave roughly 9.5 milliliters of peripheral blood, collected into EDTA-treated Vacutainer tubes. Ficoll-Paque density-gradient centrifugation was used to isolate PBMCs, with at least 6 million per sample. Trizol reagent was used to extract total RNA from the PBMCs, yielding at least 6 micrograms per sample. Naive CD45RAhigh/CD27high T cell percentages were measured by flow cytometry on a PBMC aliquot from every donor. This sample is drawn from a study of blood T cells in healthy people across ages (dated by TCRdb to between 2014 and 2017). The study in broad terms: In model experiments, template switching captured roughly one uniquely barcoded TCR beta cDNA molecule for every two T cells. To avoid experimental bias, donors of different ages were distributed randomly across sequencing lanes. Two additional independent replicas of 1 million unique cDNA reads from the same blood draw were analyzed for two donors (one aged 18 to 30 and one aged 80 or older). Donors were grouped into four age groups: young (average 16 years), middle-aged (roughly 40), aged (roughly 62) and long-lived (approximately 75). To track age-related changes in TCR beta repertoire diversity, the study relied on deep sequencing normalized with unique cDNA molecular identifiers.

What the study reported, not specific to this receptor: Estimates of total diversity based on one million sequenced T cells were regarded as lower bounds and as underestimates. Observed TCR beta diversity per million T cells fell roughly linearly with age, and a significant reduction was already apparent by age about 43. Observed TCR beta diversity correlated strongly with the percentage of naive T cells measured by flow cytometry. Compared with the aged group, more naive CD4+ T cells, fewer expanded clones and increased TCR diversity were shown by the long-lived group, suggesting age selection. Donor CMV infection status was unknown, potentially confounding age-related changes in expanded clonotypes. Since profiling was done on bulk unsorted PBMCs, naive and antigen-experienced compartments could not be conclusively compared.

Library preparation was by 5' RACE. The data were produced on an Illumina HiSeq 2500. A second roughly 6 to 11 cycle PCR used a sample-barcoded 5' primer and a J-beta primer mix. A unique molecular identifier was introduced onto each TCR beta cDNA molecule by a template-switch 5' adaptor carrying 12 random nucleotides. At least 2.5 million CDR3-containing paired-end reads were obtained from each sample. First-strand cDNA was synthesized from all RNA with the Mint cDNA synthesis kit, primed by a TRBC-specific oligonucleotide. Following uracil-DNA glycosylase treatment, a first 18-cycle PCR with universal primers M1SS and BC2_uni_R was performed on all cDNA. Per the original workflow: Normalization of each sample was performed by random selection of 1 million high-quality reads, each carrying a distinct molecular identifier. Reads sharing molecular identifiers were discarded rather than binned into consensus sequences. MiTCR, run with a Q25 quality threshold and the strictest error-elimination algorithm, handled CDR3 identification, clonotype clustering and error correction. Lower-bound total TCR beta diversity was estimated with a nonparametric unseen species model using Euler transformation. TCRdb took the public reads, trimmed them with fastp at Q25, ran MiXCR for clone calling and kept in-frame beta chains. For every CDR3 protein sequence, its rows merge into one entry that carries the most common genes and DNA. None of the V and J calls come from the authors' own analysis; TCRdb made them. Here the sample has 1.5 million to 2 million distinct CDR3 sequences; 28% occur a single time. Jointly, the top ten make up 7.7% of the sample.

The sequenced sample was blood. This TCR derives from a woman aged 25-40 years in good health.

Here is the DNA: TGCAGCGCCGCGGGGTTCAGCTCCTACGAGCAGTACTTC. The resulting protein is CSAAGFSSYEQYF. The rearrangement joined TRBV29-1 to TRBJ2-7, with a weak D call of TRBD2 (6 bases match). Trimming at the junction amounts to 7 bases on V and 0 bases on J, and the germline ends lie 13 bases apart. The CDR3 goes from the cysteine to the phenylalanine over 13 residues. Only the CDR3 DNA is retained, 39 bases long and in frame from the first base. Reading the germline V gene gives CDR1 SQVTM and CDR2 ANQGSEA.